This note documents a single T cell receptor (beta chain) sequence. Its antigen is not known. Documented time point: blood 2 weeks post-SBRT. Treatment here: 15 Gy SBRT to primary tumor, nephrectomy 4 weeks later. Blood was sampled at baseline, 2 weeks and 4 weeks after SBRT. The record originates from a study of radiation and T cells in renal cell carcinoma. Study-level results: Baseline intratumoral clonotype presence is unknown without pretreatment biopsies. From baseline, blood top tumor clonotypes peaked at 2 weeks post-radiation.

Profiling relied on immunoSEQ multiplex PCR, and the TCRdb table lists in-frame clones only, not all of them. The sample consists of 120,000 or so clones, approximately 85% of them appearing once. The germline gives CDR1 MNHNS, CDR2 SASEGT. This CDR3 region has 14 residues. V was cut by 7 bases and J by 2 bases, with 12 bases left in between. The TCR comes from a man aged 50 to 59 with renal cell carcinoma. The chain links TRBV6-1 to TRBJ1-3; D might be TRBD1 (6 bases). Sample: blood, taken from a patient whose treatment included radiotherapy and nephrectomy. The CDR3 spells CASIWGAPGNTIYF. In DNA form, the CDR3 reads TGTGCCAGCATATGGGGGGCTCCTGGAAACACCATATATTTT.